Sequencing of this TCR beta chain was carried out in a study of post-analysis software for immune sequencing data. Whole-study findings and limits: Patients with multiple sclerosis recorded significantly lower normalized Chao1 diversity than controls, the study found. Controls showed lower frequencies than patients for four to six TRBV segments, and TRBV5-6, TRBV5-1 and TRBV20-1 were among these. Those samples that were prepared in the same batch co-clustered strongly by F measure.

The CDR3 spans 19 residues. Looked up from germline, CDR1 is SEHNR and CDR2 is FQNEAQ (reference sequence). Deletions cut 5 bases from V and 7 bases from J, with 29 bases between. Included in the TCR beta cDNA libraries were unique molecular identifiers. The source material, 1 to 10 million T cells, gave rise to about 520,000 cDNA molecules. Using its own MiXCR run on the PCR reads, TCRdb lists one record per CDR3 protein. The sample gives about 380,000 distinct CDR3 sequences, 30% to 45% of which show up once; around an eighth is in the top ten. For this clonotype: Antigen: not known.

Sequenced material: blood. This receptor was obtained from a girl aged 10-17 years with multiple sclerosis. V gene TRBV7-9 combines with J gene TRBJ2-2, with D perhaps TRBD2 (5 bases). CDR3 protein: CASSPILSHRALRGGELFF. The CDR3, as DNA: TGTGCCAGCAGCCCCATCCTCTCACACCGGGCCCTCCGGGGCGGGGAGCTGTTTTTT. The full variable domain, rest sourced from reference TRBV7-9 and TRBJ2-2, is DTGVSQNPRHKITKRGQNVTFRCDPISEHNRLYWYRQTLGQGPEFLTYFQNEAQLEKSRLLSDRFSAERPKGSFSTLEIQRTEQGDSAMYLCASSPILSHRALRGGELFFGEGSRLTVL.